What follows describes a single TCR beta chain. This clonotype showed up many times. Its antigen specificity is not known. No much larger clone exists at a distance of one base, and base qualities are not known. The germline V gene yields SGHAT for CDR1 and FQNNGV for CDR2. V gives up 1 base and J gives up 7 bases, and the segment between their germline ends measures 13 bases. The CDR3 contains 14 residues, cysteine and phenylalanine counted. Only the CDR3 portion is preserved as DNA: 42 bases, with reading frame beginning at the first base. 400 to 650 ng RNA was reverse transcribed with SuperScript III using primers against the alpha and beta constant regions. Separate alpha and beta chain libraries were made by chain-specific third strand synthesis with multiplexing indices. In the protocol, all rearrangements within a chain were amplified with a single primer pair so that primer bias was avoided, and molecular barcodes were added to each cDNA molecule. T4 RNA Ligase 1 joined purified cDNA to a 5' RACE adapter that carried a random hexamer and the SP2 sequencing primer site. The authors primed second strand synthesis from the SP2 site with Phusion polymerase and used slow temperature ramps to favor optimal annealing. Two random hexamer sequences, both added before amplification and joined together, made up the 12-nucleotide barcode of each molecule. A short first PCR added P5 and P7 adapter elements plus a second index, followed by a 23-cycle amplification PCR with P5s and P7 primers. In total the libraries went through 27 PCR cycles, after which the libraries were quantified on a Qubit, sized on a Bioanalyzer, and diluted to approximately 3.9 nM. Sequencing of the normalized libraries was done on an Illumina MiSeq using 2 x 250 paired-end kits. MinElute columns were the means by which the reverse transcription reactions were cleaned up, and the reactions were eluted into approximately 9.2 ul Tris-Cl. Adapter ligations ran for 23 hours at 16 degrees C and were afterwards cleaned with AMPure XP beads at a 1:1 ratio. From the authors' description of their analysis: Demultiplexed FASTQ files were processed with a modified Decombinator that output V, J, insert and barcode information. Sequences that shared a barcode but differed from the dominant sequence were treated as errors and discarded, and barcodes were clustered at Levenshtein distance 3 and counted to estimate the original cDNA molecules. The R packages ineq, vegan, igraph and RCytoscape were used for downstream analyses, together with IMGT nomenclature and CDR3 definitions. The authors computed V gene usage over distinct sequences and counted each TCR a single time to avoid skew from clonal expansion. Within a donor, similarity networks joined unique CDR3 amino acid sequences in every case where two of them were separated by a single Levenshtein edit. In the repertoires, a search was made for a compiled set of published HIV-specific CDR3s (roughly 100 alpha, 600 to 900 beta) and CMV-specific CDR3s (roughly 12 alpha, 253 beta). Lower sequence numbers were not the cause of the decreased diversity in patients, as random subsampling to size-matched repertoires showed. The public sequencing data were trimmed at Q25 with fastp and processed into clonotypes with MiXCR by TCRdb, which kept only in-frame beta chains. Every entry covers one CDR3 protein and lists the most common genes and DNA from its rows. TCRdb, rather than the study authors, made the V and J calls. This sample holds more than 9,500 distinct CDR3 sequences; around 9.3% were observed only once. The ten top clones hold around 20% of the sample.

This sample was included in a study of HIV-infected patients and healthy controls (dated by TCRdb to the mid-2010s). Study-wide context: After three months of therapy, CD4 counts in about 90% of the 16 patients increased to a modest but significant degree while remaining below normal ranges. CD8 counts showed no consistent shift during early therapy, whereas the CD4:CD8 ratio rose slightly. After a further year of therapy, viral load was undetectable in all patients, having already become undetectable in most of the 16 patients by the second bleed. Patients exhibited no overall T-cell lymphocytopenia, and total CDR3 counts per chain were not significantly different from those of controls. The question the study tested was whether immune perturbation and reconstitution could be captured by deep TCR repertoire sequencing of small blood samples from HIV patients. The full study reports these points: Eight alpha and eight beta V genes showed significantly different mean usage between HIV-infected patients and controls. Healthy control repertoires showed roughly threefold more distinct CDR3s and higher Shannon diversity than untreated HIV+ repertoires. MAIT cell alpha-chain CDR3s were found at high frequency in healthy controls but were severely depleted in HIV+ repertoires. Only sixteen HIV-infected individuals were processed, which the authors considered a major limit on how widely the findings apply. Unequal numbers of distinct sequences between patients and controls complicated comparisons, and size-matching overweighted rare events from HIV-infected data. In HIV-infected patients, the apparent post-therapy recovery of the Gini index was not replicated in size-matched repertoire data. The pairing of alpha and beta chains was not determined in the samples. The dynamics of distinct T-cell subpopulations could not be separated, and sequencing depth was restricted, because whole blood was used. By Jaccard index and by the count of highly shared sequences, healthy controls shared more CDR3s between individuals than HIV+ patients did. The study cohorts differed slightly in age and sex profile, but those differences did not account for the observed differences in diversity. The study did not determine donor HLA types. HIV-associated CDR3s exhibited a significant reduction in frequency during therapy, whereas CMV-associated CDR3s exhibited no significant change, although the majority increased in frequency. HIV-infected repertoires showed significantly elevated mean Gini indices relative to controls, which possibly reflects oligoclonality.

Whole blood was used without cell fractionation, so all unsorted peripheral T cells were reflected in the repertoire. For RNA extraction, a roughly 2.7 ml sample of peripheral blood was drawn into Tempus tubes. The study enrolled HIV-infected adults who had not yet received antiretroviral therapy and were about to begin treatment, and it processed the first sixteen eligible patients. Treatment interruptions were among the grounds for excluding patients from enrollment, as were febrile or AIDS-related illness, tumors, hepatitis B or C coinfection, immunomodulatory therapy and recent vaccination. The TURBO-DNase kit was used to remove leftover genomic DNA, and GLOBINclear was used to deplete globin mRNA. Just before antiretroviral therapy was started, pretreatment blood was collected from HIV-infected patients.

This clonotype was obtained from an adult with HIV infection. The donor label of this sample is uncertain. The chain is assembled from TRBV11-2 and TRBJ1-1, with no D gene named confidently. Material: blood, obtained before antiretroviral therapy. The nucleotide sequence reads as follows: TGTGCCAGCAGCTTAGTGGGTGGTATCGATGAAGCTTTCTTT. This sequence encodes CASSLVGGIDEAFF.